What follows is one TCR beta chain and its context. The data were taken from a study of blood T cell repertoires in COVID-19. Study at large: Samples came from the United States, Italy and Spain, spanning acute and convalescent COVID-19. The cDNA or gDNA used as material had been derived from T cells, B-cell-depleted T cells, or PBMCs.

The Seattle patients, enrolled during active infection, were followed longitudinally. Germline loops: CDR1 LNHNV, CDR2 YYDKDF (reference sequence). CDR3 length: 13 amino acids. Trimming pared 3 bases from V and 8 bases from J, leaving 13 bases between. In the original analysis: Amplification of reference gene primers provided the estimated nucleated cell counts. The assay was immunoSEQ multiplex PCR, and TCRdb's table has in-frame clones only and misses some. The V and J calls and clone size are taken from that table; D and trimming were inferred from the DNA. Of a few hundred thousand clones in the sample, roughly 86% were seen once.

Sequencing was done on a sample of peripheral blood. The TCR was taken from a woman aged 25 to 39 with COVID-19, enrolled during active disease. The chain combines TRBV15 with TRBJ1-2; D may be TRBD1 (6 bases). The CDR3 loop is CATSRRTDRGYTF. For the CDR3, the DNA is TGTGCCACCAGCAGGAGGACAGATAGGGGCTACACCTTC.